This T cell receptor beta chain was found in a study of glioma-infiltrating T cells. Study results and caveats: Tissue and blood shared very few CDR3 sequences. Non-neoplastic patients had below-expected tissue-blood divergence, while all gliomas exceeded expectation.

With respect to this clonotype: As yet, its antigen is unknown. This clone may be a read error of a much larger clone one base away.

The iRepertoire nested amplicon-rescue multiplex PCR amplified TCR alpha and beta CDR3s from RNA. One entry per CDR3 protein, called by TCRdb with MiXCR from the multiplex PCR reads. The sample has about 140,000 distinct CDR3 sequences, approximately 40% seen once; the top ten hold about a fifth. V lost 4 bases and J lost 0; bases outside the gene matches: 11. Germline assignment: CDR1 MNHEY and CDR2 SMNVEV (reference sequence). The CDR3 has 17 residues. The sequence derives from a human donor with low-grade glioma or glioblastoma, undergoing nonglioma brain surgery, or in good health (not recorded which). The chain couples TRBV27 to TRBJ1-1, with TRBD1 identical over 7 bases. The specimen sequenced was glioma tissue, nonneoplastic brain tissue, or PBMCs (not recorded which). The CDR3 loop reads CASSSLRTGQVNTEAFF. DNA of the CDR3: TGTGCCAGCAGTTCGTTGCGGACAGGACAGGTGAACACTGAAGCTTTCTTT.